This TCR beta chain was recorded in a study of cytomegalovirus exposure and HLA in healthy donors. Whole-study results and caveats: Later, TCR association rates were found to vary by HLA locus, highest for DRB1 and lowest for HLA-C. The listing of about 150 TCR beta chains classed them as cytomegalovirus-associated.

Of note for this clone: Its antigen is currently unknown.

The CDR3 is 17 residues long. V gave up 5 bases and J gave up 5 bases; unmatched junction bases: 14. Germline CDR1 is SGHTA and CDR2 is FQGTGA. 60 Vbeta and 13 Jbeta primers were used in PCR. Here immunoSEQ multiplex PCR was the method, and the copy in TCRdb shows in-frame clones only, minus some. This sample's clone table lists 96,000 or so clones. Sequenced material: PBMCs. The TCR comes from a girl between 10 and 17 years old in good health and CMV-seropositive. The gene calls are TRBV7-3 and TRBJ2-3; 9 bases align to TRBD2. The chain's CDR3 is CASSVRRLRGGQDTQYF. CDR3 nucleotides: TGTGCCAGCAGCGTAAGACGTTTGCGGGGGGGCCAAGATACGCAGTATTTT.